Below are 29 T cell receptor beta chains sequenced from a single sample in a study of neurological immune-mediated disorders. TCRdb independently ran MiXCR on the 5' RACE reads; one entry per CDR3 protein. This sample has 52,000 or so distinct CDR3 sequences, with 3% to 4.5% found just once. Sequences were obtained from CD4+ T cells from blood. The receptor set was obtained from a woman aged 40 to 55 with multiple sclerosis.

With regard to this clonotype: Being one base from a much bigger clone, this may be a read error. CDR3: CANSPGQGETFF. CDR3 bases: TGTGCCAACAGCCCCGGACAGGGCGAAACTTTCTTT. J is TRBJ1-1 and V is TRBV3-1; TRBD1 aligns across 8 bases. The CDR3 is made up of 12 amino acids. Germline V lookup: CDR1 LGHDT, CDR2 YNNKEL (reference sequence).

This clonotype ranks as medium-sized (0.01 to 0.1%). This sequence joins TRBV20-1 and TRBJ2-3; D not resolved. With 4 bases removed from V and 0 bases from J, the gap between germline ends came to 14 bases. The CDR3 length is 15 residues. Germline CDR1 reads DFQATT; CDR2 reads SNEGSKA (reference sequence). CDR3 DNA: TGCAGTGCTAATTACCCCGCTTCTAGCACAGATACGCAGTATTTT. This sequence encodes CSANYPASSTDTQYF.

In this sample, this clonotype turned up many times. This chain joins TRBV7-8 and TRBJ1-3; D uncertain. V was shortened by 2 bases and J by 2 bases, with 13 bases between the two germline ends. This CDR3 has 16 residues. The germline gives CDR1 SGHVS, CDR2 FQNEAQ. This CDR3 is CASSLFAHPTGNTIYF. In nucleotides, the CDR3 is TGTGCCAGCAGCTTATTCGCTCACCCCACTGGAAACACCATATATTTT.

The sample holds many counts of this clonotype. This chain connects TRBV12-3 or TRBV12-4 to TRBJ1-1, with D possibly TRBD1 on 6 matching bases. The CDR3 contains 15 residues. V lost 0 bases and J 10 bases, leaving 18 bases between the germline ends. Here the CDR3 reads CASSLAGVRGLGAFF. The CDR3 region has the DNA TGTGCCAGCAGTTTAGCGGGAGTCAGGGGCTTGGGAGCTTTCTTT.

Many counts were recorded for this clonotype. The chain joins TRBV2 to TRBJ2-2, with TRBD2 matching over 7 bases. V dropped 9 bases and J dropped 4; count of bases not matched to a gene: 8. The CDR3 runs 14 residues. Germline V gene lookup returns CDR1 SNHLY and CDR2 FYNNEI. CDR3 nucleotides: TGTGCCAGTATCCAAGCGGGGCGCACCGGGGAGCTGTTTTTT. It translates to CASIQAGRTGELFF. Full variable domain (outside the CDR3, taken from reference TRBV2 and TRBJ2-2): EPEVTQTPSHQVTQMGQEVILRCVPISNHLYFYWYRQILGQKVEFLVSFYNNEISEKSEIFDDQFSVERPDGSNFTLKIRSTKLEDSAMYFCASIQAGRTGELFFGEGSRLTVL.

This clonotype came up many times. V and J are TRBV20-1 and TRBJ2-7; a weak D match, TRBD1 (6 bases). This CDR3 has 14 residues. The germline V gene encodes CDR1 DFQATT and CDR2 SNEGSKA (reference sequence). Trimming took off 6 bases at V and 1 base at J, with 16 bases between the two ends. The CDR3 protein is CSAPNRARSYEQYF. CDR3 sequence (DNA): TGCAGTGCCCCCAACAGGGCTCGATCCTACGAGCAGTACTTC.

This clonotype has ten or more counts. V gene TRBV5-1 combines with J gene TRBJ2-7, with 7 bases fitting TRBD1. With 5 bases clipped from V and 0 bases from J, the junction kept 8 bases outside the gene matches. CDR1 and CDR2 from the germline V gene are SGHRS and YFSETQ. The CDR3 extends over 15 amino acids. The CDR3 bases are TGCGCCAGCAGAACCGGGACAGCCAGCTCCTACGAGCAGTACTTC. The encoded protein is CASRTGTASSYEQYF.

On this clonotype itself: This could be a read error, since a much larger clone is one nucleotide away. This CDR3 fails to terminate in the conserved phenylalanine or tryptophan, so it likely reflects a read error. The chain carries TRBV2 and TRBJ1-5; D is uncertain. Germline assignment: CDR1 SNHLY and CDR2 FYNNEI. The V end lost 5 bases, the J end lost 8 bases, and 13 bases lay between the germline ends. The CDR3 has 13 amino acids. In nucleotides, the CDR3 is TGTGCCAGCAGTCGGGGATCGGTTGAGCCCCAGCATCTT. Translated, it gives CASSRGSVEPQHL.

This clonotype was seen at least ten times. This chain links TRBV5-1 with TRBJ1-3; D unresolved. CDR3 length: 15 residues. Germline-derived CDR1 and CDR2 are SGHRS and YFSETQ. Trimming took 1 base from V and 0 from J, leaving 8 bases between them. CDR3 residues: CASSLRPSSGNTIYF. The CDR3 bases are TGCGCCAGCAGCTTGCGGCCGAGCTCTGGAAACACCATATATTTT.

This clonotype was recorded at least ten times. The chain employs TRBV5-5 and TRBJ2-1, with TRBD2 identical over 9 bases. J was trimmed by 7 bases and V by 0 bases; bases with no gene match: 8. Germline V gives CDR1 SGHKS, CDR2 YYEKEE (reference sequence). The CDR3 totals 16 residues. The CDR3 bases are TGTGCCAGCAGCTTGGATGGGCGGGGGGGCCTGAATGAGCAGTTCTTC. It codes for CASSLDGRGGLNEQFF.

This clonotype was picked up many times. The chain recombines TRBV5-1 with TRBJ2-1; a weak D match, TRBD1 (5 bases). This CDR3 spans 15 amino acids. V lost 2 bases and J 0 bases, leaving 9 bases between the germline ends. The germline CDR1 and CDR2 sequences are SGHRS and YFSETQ. CDR3 protein: CASSLGASSYNEQFF. Written as DNA, the CDR3 is TGCGCCAGCAGCTTAGGGGCCAGCTCCTACAATGAGCAGTTCTTC.

This clonotype occurred many times. The chain joins TRBV7-2 to TRBJ2-7, with D possibly matching TRBD1 (6 bases). CDR1 and CDR2 from the germline V gene are SGHTA and FQGNSA. The length of the CDR3 is 15 residues. V lost 3 bases and J 3 bases, leaving 15 bases between the germline ends. The CDR3 loop reads CASSLKTGGYYEQYF. The CDR3 bases are TGTGCCAGCAGCTTGAAGACAGGTGGATACTACGAGCAGTACTTC.

The chain links TRBV18 to TRBJ1-6; possibly TRBD1 for D (5 bases). Germline V gene sequence: CDR1 KGHSH, CDR2 LQKENI. The CDR3 is made up of 14 amino acids. V dropped 0 bases and J dropped 9 bases, with 9 bases sitting between them. CDR3 protein: CASSPPRAGSPLHF. DNA for the CDR3: TGTGCCAGCTCACCACCCAGGGCCGGTTCACCCCTCCACTTT.

Many counts were recorded for this clonotype. This chain joins TRBV6-5 and TRBJ2-1, with TRBD1 identical over 7 bases. Germline CDR1 is MNHEY and CDR2 is SVGAGI. The CDR3 loop spans 14 amino acids. Trimming at V came to 7 bases and at J to 4 bases, leaving 7 bases not matched to a gene. Here the CDR3 reads CASTPTGPYNEQFF. As DNA, the CDR3 is TGTGCCAGCACCCCGACAGGGCCGTACAATGAGCAGTTCTTC.

This clonotype was detected many times. The V and J genes are TRBV24-1 and TRBJ2-2, with TRBD1 as a possible D gene (5 bases). The CDR3 runs to 18 residues. Trimming stripped 0 bases from V and 4 bases from J, with 17 bases between. Germline loops: CDR1 KGHDR, CDR2 SFDVKD. As DNA, the CDR3 is TGTGCCACCAGTGATTTGGGAGTCGCAGGGATCGCCACCGGGGAGCTGTTTTTT. Its translation: CATSDLGVAGIATGELFF.

This clonotype has a count of ten or more. CDR3 DNA: TGTGCCACCAGCGAAGGGACAGGGATGTCACCCCTCCACTTT. Encoded protein: CATSEGTGMSPLHF. The chain combines TRBV15 with TRBJ1-6; 9 bases line up with TRBD1. This CDR3 is built from 14 residues. CDR1 LNHNV and CDR2 YYDKDF come from the germline V gene (reference sequence). The ends lost 5 bases at V and 10 bases at J; junction bases unmatched: 6. Using reference TRBV15 and TRBJ1-6 for the parts outside the CDR3, the full variable domain is DAMVIQNPRYQVTQFGKPVTLSCSQTLNHNVMYWYQQKSSQAPKLLFHYYDKDFNNEADTPDNFQSRRPNTSFCFLDIRSPGLGDTAMYLCATSEGTGMSPLHFGNGTRLTVT.

Many counts were recorded for this clonotype. The rearrangement uses TRBV12-3 or TRBV12-4 and TRBJ2-7; weak D call: TRBD2 (7 bases). The CDR3 runs to 14 residues. The V end was cut by 6 bases, the J end by 3 bases, with 15 bases between. The CDR3 DNA sequence: TGTGCCAGCAGGGGGGGGGCGGCGTACTACGAGCAGTACTTC. This translates into CASRGGAAYYEQYF.

This clonotype occurred many times. The V and J genes are TRBV12-3 or TRBV12-4 and TRBJ1-2, with D tentatively TRBD1 (5 bases). CDR3 length equals 14 residues. Trimming shortened V by 3 bases and J by 4 bases, and 12 bases separated the two germline ends. CDR3 sequence reads: CASSFGGRGYGYTF. The CDR3 DNA reads as TGTGCCAGCAGTTTCGGGGGGAGGGGCTATGGCTACACCTTC.

At least ten counts were recorded for this clonotype. This rearrangement joins TRBV5-6 to TRBJ1-1; D is ambiguous. Germline lookup yields CDR1 SGHDT and CDR2 YYEEEE. V was shortened by 1 base and J by 6 bases, with 10 bases between the two germline ends. The CDR3 is 13 amino acids. CDR3 bases: TGTGCCAGCAGCTTGTCTAGACGAGCTGAAGCTTTCTTT. The encoded protein is CASSLSRRAEAFF.

This clonotype was seen repeatedly, ten times or more. The CDR3 coding sequence is TGCAGTGCTAGTTCAGGGGAAGGGTTGCAGTACTTC. Translating gives CSASSGEGLQYF. J is TRBJ2-7 and V is TRBV20-1, with D possibly TRBD1 on 6 matching bases. This CDR3 contains 12 residues. Trimming removed 3 bases from V and 9 bases from J, with 15 bases in between. From germline, CDR1 is DFQATT and CDR2 SNEGSKA (reference sequence).

This clonotype was picked up many times. The V and J genes are TRBV7-9 and TRBJ1-3, with D possibly being TRBD1 (5 bases). V lost 8 bases, J lost 0 bases, and 20 bases lay in between. Germline CDR1 SEHNR, CDR2 FQNEAQ (reference sequence). This CDR3 contains 17 residues. For the CDR3, the DNA is TGTGCCAGCTCCCCTAATATCCAGGGTCTCTCTGGAAACACCATATATTTT. It translates to CASSPNIQGLSGNTIYF.

This clonotype appeared many times. The V call is TRBV10-3, the J call TRBJ2-3, with D maybe TRBD1 (6 bases). The CDR3 is 16 residues long. Germline V lookup: CDR1 ENHRY, CDR2 SYGVKD. V was clipped by 3 bases and J by 6 bases, with 19 bases between them. The CDR3 region has the DNA TGTGCCATCAGTGAACGGGGCAGGGGTATAACGGATACGCAGTATTTT. Translating gives CAISERGRGITDTQYF.

This clonotype was seen ten or more times. The chain employs TRBV3-1 and TRBJ2-7; the D gene could be TRBD1 or TRBD2 (5 bases each). The V and J ends lost 4 bases and 3 bases respectively, with 13 bases between them. The CDR3 length is 14 residues. The germline V gene encodes CDR1 LGHDT and CDR2 YNNKEL (reference sequence). This chain's CDR3 is CASSLRGAHYEQYF. In DNA form, the CDR3 reads TGTGCCAGCAGCCTCCGGGGCGCCCACTACGAGCAGTACTTC.

This clonotype was seen many times. J is TRBJ1-1 and V is TRBV5-1; D ambiguous. Trimming removed 0 bases from V and 1 base from J, with 7 bases in between. This CDR3 has 14 residues. Germline V CDR1 and CDR2: SGHRS, YFSETQ. The CDR3 region has the DNA TGCGCCAGCAGCTTGGTCGAGGGGAACACTGAAGCTTTCTTT. Amino acid sequence: CASSLVEGNTEAFF.

This clonotype came up many times. This chain uses TRBV20-1 with TRBJ1-1; D uncertain. Germline V gene sequence: CDR1 DFQATT, CDR2 SNEGSKA (reference sequence). V was trimmed by 0 bases and J by 1 base, leaving 9 bases between them. The CDR3 has 14 residues. CDR3 region: CSARDPRTNTEAFF. DNA for the CDR3: TGCAGTGCTAGAGATCCGCGGACGAACACTGAAGCTTTCTTT.

This clonotype showed up many times. V usage is TRBV7-9 and J usage is TRBJ1-1, with TRBD1 identical over 10 bases. The CDR3 is made up of 16 amino acids. The V gene's germline CDR1 is SEHNR and CDR2 FQNEAQ (reference sequence). After removal of 3 bases from V and 0 bases from J, the junction contained 4 bases not matched to a gene. The CDR3 reads CASSFDRGRVNTEAFF. Here the CDR3 DNA reads TGTGCCAGCAGCTTCGACAGGGGGCGGGTGAACACTGAAGCTTTCTTT.

This clonotype has at least ten counts. V gene TRBV7-9 combines with J gene TRBJ2-2; no clear D gene. The CDR3 runs to 14 residues. V shed 2 bases and J shed 1 base, with 5 bases lying between them. Germline lookup yields CDR1 SEHNR and CDR2 FQNEAQ (reference sequence). The CDR3 DNA reads TGTGCCAGCAGCTTAAGCAAGAACACCGGGGAGCTGTTTTTT. Amino acid sequence: CASSLSKNTGELFF.

The sample holds many counts of this clonotype. J is TRBJ1-2 and V is TRBV7-2; tentatively, D is TRBD1 (6 bases). V shed 4 bases and J shed 6 bases, with 15 bases lying between them. In germline, CDR1 is SGHTA, CDR2 FQGNSA. This CDR3 contains 14 residues. CDR3 sequence: CASSYRSGAHGYTF. CDR3 sequence (DNA): TGTGCCAGCAGCTACCGATCGGGGGCCCATGGCTACACCTTC.

The sample holds many counts of this clonotype. The V gene is TRBV20-1, the J gene TRBJ2-7, with D maybe TRBD1 (6 bases). Germline V CDR1 and CDR2: DFQATT, SNEGSKA (reference sequence). With 1 base removed from V and 2 bases from J, the gap between germline ends came to 12 bases. The CDR3 runs 14 residues. In nucleotides, the CDR3 is TGCAGTGCTAGAGGGGGGCGGACCCCCTACGAGCAGTACTTC. Protein product: CSARGGRTPYEQYF.